The 7 T cell receptor beta chains listed next were all sequenced from one sample in a study of blood T cells in healthy people across ages. Primed by a sample-barcoded 5' primer and a J-beta primer mix, a second PCR proceeded for about 6 to 12 cycles. TCRdb fed the 5' RACE reads into MiXCR, producing one record per CDR3 protein. The sample includes 1.5 million to 2 million distinct CDR3 sequences, approximately 40% of them seen just once. Sequencing input: blood. The receptors were gathered from a human donor in good health.

CDR3 loop: CATSRDARSNTGELFF. The CDR3 DNA follows: TGTGCCACCAGCAGAGATGCCAGATCGAACACCGGGGAGCTGTTTTTT. The rearrangement uses TRBV15 and TRBJ2-2; D call uncertain. V was clipped by 0 bases and J by 0 bases, with 8 bases between them. The CDR3 contains 16 residues. The germline V gene has CDR1 LNHNV and CDR2 YYDKDF (reference sequence). The variable domain in full, with the rest retrieved from reference TRBV15 and TRBJ2-2, is DAMVIQNPRYQVTQFGKPVTLSCSQTLNHNVMYWYQQKSSQAPKLLFHYYDKDFNNEADTPDNFQSRRPNTSFCFLDIRSPGLGDTAMYLCATSRDARSNTGELFFGEGSRLTVL.

The genes are TRBV20-1 and TRBJ2-5; D is perhaps TRBD1 (7 bases). The J call could be wrong; TRBJ2-7 is a better fit for the DNA end. Germline CDR1 DFQATT, CDR2 SNEGSKA (reference sequence). The CDR3 is made up of 13 amino acids. CDR3 coding DNA: TGCAGTGCTCCTACTCGCAGGGGGGTCGAGCAGTACTTC. Translation gives CSAPTRRGVEQYF.

The CDR3 region is CASSVHGTSRYNEQFF. The DNA for the CDR3 is TGTGCCAGCAGCGTCCACGGAACTAGTCGATACAATGAGCAGTTCTTC. The chain links TRBV9 to TRBJ2-1; tentatively, D is TRBD2 (5 bases). V was pared by 2 bases and J by 4 bases, with 16 bases between. There are 16 residues in the CDR3. CDR1 is SGDLS and CDR2 is YYNGEE in the germline V gene.

The genes are TRBV9 and TRBJ2-1; D gene unclear. V was clipped by 0 bases and J by 10 bases, with 8 bases between them. Germline values: CDR1 SGDLS, CDR2 YYNGEE. The CDR3 sequence is 12 residues long. The chain's CDR3 is CASSVAGYEQFF. The CDR3 coding sequence is TGTGCCAGCAGCGTAGCTGGATACGAGCAGTTCTTC. Filled out from reference TRBV9 and TRBJ2-1, the complete variable domain reads DSGVTQTPKHLITATGQRVTLRCSPRSGDLSVYWYQQSLDQGLQFLIQYYNGEERAKGNILERFSAQQFPDLHSELNLSSLELGDSALYFCASSVAGYEQFFGPGTRLTVL.

The chain combines TRBV7-9 with TRBJ1-2; D not resolved. V was trimmed by 2 bases and J by 4 bases, leaving 8 bases between them. This CDR3 is 13 amino acids long. Germline CDR1 and CDR2: SEHNR and FQNEAQ (reference sequence). CDR3 nucleotide sequence: TGTGCCAGCAGCTTATCCGTATGCTATGGCTACACCTTC. Protein sequence: CASSLSVCYGYTF.

V is TRBV20-1 and J is TRBJ1-5; D not resolved. CDR1 is DFQATT and CDR2 is SNEGSKA in the germline V gene (reference sequence). This CDR3 contains 13 residues. V was trimmed by 1 base and J by 5 bases, leaving 9 bases between them. The CDR3 DNA sequence: TGCAGTGCTAGAGGTGGGTTTGATCAGCCCCAGCATTTT. It translates to CSARGGFDQPQHF.

The V and J genes are TRBV7-2 and TRBJ2-5; 9 bases map to TRBD2. Trimming at V came to 4 bases and at J to 11 bases, leaving 14 bases not matched to a gene. CDR3 length: 15 residues. Germline values: CDR1 SGHTA, CDR2 FQGNSA. The CDR3 DNA reads as TGTGCCAGCAGCTACAGCGGGGGGACCTACAATGAGCAGTACTTC. This translates into CASSYSGGTYNEQYF.